Shown below are 22 T cell receptor beta chains from a single sample sequenced in a study of T cell repertoires in cytomegalovirus infection (dated by TCRdb to between 2017 and 2020). Sequencing was carried out with an Illumina HiSeq 1500. Starting from the raw public reads, TCRdb applied fastp trimming at Q25, assembled clones with MiXCR and retained in-frame beta chains. Identical CDR3 protein sequences are pooled into one entry, listed with their most common genes and DNA. Recorded for this sample are 200,000 to 300,000 distinct CDR3 sequences; roughly 9% of them occurred a single time. The ten top clones hold over 13% of the sample. Material: PBMCs. The receptors were gathered from a human donor in good health (CMV status not recorded). Some clones in this sample may be carry-over from other donors' samples.

At least ten counts were recorded for this clonotype. V is TRBV19 and J is TRBJ1-5; 7 nucleotides align to TRBD1. The CDR3 sequence is 16 residues long. J was trimmed by 4 bases and V by 3 bases; bases with no gene match: 9. The germline CDR1 and CDR2 sequences are LNHDA and SQIVND (reference sequence). Here the CDR3 reads CASSIERRGRNQPQHF. CDR3 coding DNA: TGTGCCAGTAGTATTGAGAGAAGGGGGCGGAATCAGCCCCAGCATTTT.

This clonotype has more than one count but fewer than ten. This CDR3 reads CSASHYRTDTQYF. The CDR3 coding sequence is TGCAGTGCTAGTCACTATAGGACAGATACGCAGTATTTT. The chain employs TRBV20-1 and TRBJ2-3; D gene unclear. The germline gives CDR1 DFQATT, CDR2 SNEGSKA (reference sequence). V was cut by 3 bases and J by 3 bases, with 10 bases left in between. The CDR3 has 13 amino acids.

This clonotype was observed a handful of times. The gene calls are TRBV5-1 and TRBJ2-7, with D perhaps TRBD1 (6 bases). CDR1 SGHRS and CDR2 YFSETQ come from the germline V gene. Trimming cost V 0 bases and J 3 bases, with 19 bases left between them. The CDR3 is 17 residues long. The CDR3 here is CASSLASADRMIYEQYF. The CDR3 region has the DNA TGCGCCAGCAGCTTGGCCTCGGCCGACAGGATGATCTACGAGCAGTACTTC.

The genes are TRBV6-2 or TRBV6-3 and TRBJ2-1; 7 bases are a match to TRBD1. The CDR3 is 15 residues long. Trimming at V came to 6 bases and at J to 1 base, leaving 6 bases not matched to a gene. CDR1 MNHEY and CDR2 SVGEGT come from the germline V gene. The CDR3 loop reads CASRPQGMSYNEQFF. The CDR3 region has the DNA TGTGCCAGCAGACCACAGGGGATGTCCTACAATGAGCAGTTCTTC.

The sample holds many counts of this clonotype. The V call is TRBV28, the J call TRBJ2-7, with 10 bases identical to TRBD1. CDR3 length: 15 residues. The J segment lost 6 bases and the V segment lost 3 bases, leaving 8 bases of the junction unmatched. Germline V gives CDR1 MDHEN, CDR2 SYDVKM. The CDR3 region has the DNA TGTGCCAGCAGTTTGGGGGGGACAGGGGCCGGCGAGCAGTACTTC. This codes for CASSLGGTGAGEQYF.

This clonotype showed up just a few times. This chain connects TRBV18 to TRBJ1-6; D is possibly TRBD1 (6 bases). Germline lookup yields CDR1 KGHSH and CDR2 LQKENI. The CDR3 has 16 residues. V lost 5 bases, J lost 8 bases, and 19 bases lay in between. CDR3 residues: CASSLSQGQPYSPLHF. The DNA of the CDR3 is TGTGCCAGCTCATTATCACAGGGTCAACCTTATTCACCCCTCCACTTT. The full variable domain, its missing parts supplied by reference TRBV18 and TRBJ1-6, is NAGVMQNPRHLVRRRGQEARLRCSPMKGHSHVYWYRQLPEEGLKFMVYLQKENIIDESGMPKERFSAEFPKEGPSILRIQQVVRGDSAAYFCASSLSQGQPYSPLHFGNGTRLTVT.

This clonotype was recorded a few times. V gene TRBV29-1 combines with J gene TRBJ2-5, with D perhaps matching TRBD2 (5 bases). V lost 7 bases to trimming and J lost 4 bases, with 10 bases between them. CDR3 length: 11 residues. The germline gives CDR1 SQVTM, CDR2 ANQGSEA. In nucleotides, the CDR3 is TGCAGCGCTCTGGACTCAGAGACCCAGTACTTC. Residues: CSALDSETQYF. The variable domain in full, completed from reference TRBV29-1 and TRBJ2-5, reads SAVISQKPSRDICQRGTSLTIQCQVDSQVTMMFWYRQQPGQSLTLIATANQGSEATYESGFVIDKFPISRPNLTFSTLTVSNMSPEDSSIYLCSALDSETQYFGPGTRLLVL.

This clonotype was detected many times. The chain joins TRBV7-2 to TRBJ2-3, with D uncertain. The CDR3 loop spans 13 amino acids. CDR1 is SGHTA and CDR2 is FQGNSA in the germline V gene. The V and J ends lost 0 bases and 5 bases respectively, with 6 bases between them. CDR3 in amino acids: CASSLAWGDTQYF. The CDR3 DNA reads as TGTGCCAGCAGCTTAGCATGGGGAGATACGCAGTATTTT.

The chain uses TRBV4-1 and TRBJ1-2, with 7 nucleotides matching TRBD1. J lost 2 bases, V lost 3 bases, and 9 bases had no gene match. Germline CDR1 MGHRA, CDR2 YSYEKL. The CDR3 is 16 amino acids. Written as DNA, the CDR3 is TGCGCCAGCAGCCAGGAAGAGGGGGCCAGAAACTATGGCTACACCTTC. Its translation: CASSQEEGARNYGYTF.

This clonotype has at least ten counts. This chain's CDR3 is CASSPSTSGRGNTGELFF. The CDR3 nucleotides are TGTGCCAGCAGCCCATCGACTAGCGGGAGGGGGAACACCGGGGAGCTGTTTTTT. This chain uses TRBV7-2 with TRBJ2-2, with TRBD2 matching 14 bases. Germline CDR1 reads SGHTA; CDR2 reads FQGNSA. The ends lost 5 bases at V and 1 base at J; junction bases unmatched: 6. The CDR3 runs to 18 residues. Full variable domain (rest looked up from reference TRBV7-2 and TRBJ2-2): GAGVSQSPSNKVTEKGKDVELRCDPISGHTALYWYRQSLGQGLEFLIYFQGNSAPDKSGLPSDRFSAERTGGSVSTLTIQRTQQEDSAVYLCASSPSTSGRGNTGELFFGEGSRLTVL.

This clonotype was seen ten or more times. The V gene is TRBV6-2 or TRBV6-3, the J gene TRBJ2-2, with D maybe TRBD2 (6 bases). This CDR3 comprises 16 residues. Germline V gene sequence: CDR1 MNHEY, CDR2 SVGEGT. The germline V and J ends were trimmed by 1 base and 6 bases, with 15 bases remaining between them. The CDR3 reads CASSYLGLHDSGELFF. CDR3 nucleotide sequence: TGTGCCAGCAGTTACTTGGGACTGCATGATTCCGGGGAGCTGTTTTTT.

This clonotype has more than one count but fewer than ten. This rearrangement joins TRBV30 to TRBJ2-7; D is perhaps TRBD2 (5 bases). Germline loops: CDR1 GTSNPN, CDR2 SVGIG (reference sequence). The CDR3 is 14 amino acids. Trimming removed 8 bases at V and 2 bases at J, with 19 bases between. CDR3 DNA: TGTGCCGCAGAGACTGGGAGTGGGGCCTACGAGCAGTACTTC. Residues: CAAETGSGAYEQYF. Looking up the rest from reference TRBV30 and TRBJ2-7 gives the full variable domain: SQTIHQWPATLVQPVGSPLSLECTVEGTSNPNLYWYRQAAGRGLQLLFYSVGIGQISSEVPQNLSASRPQDRQFILSSKKLLLSDSGFYLCAAETGSGAYEQYFGPGTRLTVT.

At least ten counts were recorded for this clonotype. The V gene is TRBV10-2, the J gene TRBJ1-1; D is unclear. Trimming took 7 bases from V and 1 from J, leaving 4 bases between them. This CDR3 region has 11 residues. In germline, CDR1 is WSHSY, CDR2 SAAADI. Here the CDR3 DNA reads TGCGCCAGCACTCAGAACACTGAAGCTTTCTTT. Its translation is CASTQNTEAFF.

This clonotype showed up many times. This chain joins TRBV7-2 and TRBJ2-5; 11 bases align to TRBD2. CDR3 length: 20 residues. J gave up 2 bases and V 5 bases, and 19 bases lay outside the gene matches. Per the germline V gene, CDR1 is SGHTA and CDR2 is FQGNSA. The CDR3 coding sequence is TGTGCCAGCAGCCCCCGGGTTCTAGCGGGGGGCTCTGGGAGGCAAGAGACCCAGTACTTC. It codes for CASSPRVLAGGSGRQETQYF.

This clonotype was seen a few times. The chain combines TRBV7-2 with TRBJ2-1; 14 bases match TRBD2. The J segment lost 6 bases and the V segment lost 5 bases, leaving 6 bases of the junction unmatched. CDR1 is SGHTA and CDR2 is FQGNSA in the germline V gene. The CDR3 covers 16 residues. In nucleotides, the CDR3 is TGTGCCAGCAGCGCAGGACTAGCGGGGGGCCTCAATGAGCAGTTCTTC. Amino acid sequence: CASSAGLAGGLNEQFF.

This clonotype was seen at least ten times. The chain recombines TRBV7-8 with TRBJ2-1, with no clear D. The ends were cut back, 4 bases at V and 0 bases at J, with 16 bases in the middle. The CDR3 extends over 17 amino acids. Germline lookup yields CDR1 SGHVS and CDR2 FQNEAQ. The CDR3 loop is CASSSDWRKSSYNEQFF. In DNA form, the CDR3 reads TGTGCCAGCAGCTCCGACTGGCGGAAGAGCTCCTACAATGAGCAGTTCTTC.

This clonotype was recorded a few times. The CDR3: CASSQDPTGSEQFF. The CDR3 bases are TGCGCCAGCAGCCAAGACCCGACAGGGTCGGAGCAGTTCTTC. V is TRBV4-1 and J is TRBJ2-1; 7 bases match TRBD1. The CDR3 is made up of 14 amino acids. J gave up 10 bases and V 0 bases, and 6 bases lay outside the gene matches. Germline-derived CDR1 and CDR2 are MGHRA and YSYEKL.

This clonotype was detected a few times. The rearrangement uses TRBV7-1 and TRBJ2-1; 9 bases agree with TRBD2. TRBV7-1 falls under the ORF class, with uncertain function. The junction had 5 bases not matched to a gene; V was cut back by 5 bases and J by 0 bases. This CDR3 region has 16 residues. The CDR3 DNA is TGTGCCAGCAGCGAAAGACTAGCGGACTCCTACAATGAGCAGTTCTTC. Its protein is CASSERLADSYNEQFF.

This clonotype has at least ten counts. This rearrangement joins TRBV28 to TRBJ1-5, with D uncertain. The ends were cut back, 5 bases at V and 6 bases at J, with 11 bases in the middle. The CDR3 is 13 residues long. The germline V gene encodes CDR1 MDHEN and CDR2 SYDVKM. The CDR3, as DNA: TGTGCCAGCAGTCCGACCGTTGCTCAGCCCCAGCATTTT. Its protein is CASSPTVAQPQHF.

This clonotype was found many times. The chain joins TRBV18 to TRBJ1-5, with D perhaps matching TRBD1 (5 bases). V dropped 2 bases and J dropped 3 bases, with 11 bases sitting between them. This CDR3 is built from 15 residues. The V gene's germline CDR1 is KGHSH and CDR2 LQKENI. In DNA, the CDR3 is TGTGCCAGCTCACCATCAGGGCAGGTCAATCAGCCCCAGCATTTT. It codes for CASSPSGQVNQPQHF.

This clonotype was counted at least ten times. The chain recombines TRBV7-2 with TRBJ1-2, with 9 bases that match TRBD1. Trimming cost V 3 bases and J 3 bases; bases outside gene matches: 5. The germline gives CDR1 SGHTA, CDR2 FQGNSA. This CDR3 spans 15 amino acids. The CDR3 sequence: CASSFSTGGHYGYTF. CDR3 nucleotide sequence: TGTGCCAGCAGCTTTTCGACAGGGGGTCACTATGGCTACACCTTC.

This clonotype showed up many times. CDR3 DNA: TGTGCCAGCATCCTTTCGTCGAACACTGAAGCTTTCTTT. Protein: CASILSSNTEAFF. The chain recombines TRBV7-2 with TRBJ1-1; no clear D. CDR1 and CDR2 from the germline V gene are SGHTA and FQGNSA. V was pared by 7 bases and J by 1 base, with 10 bases between. This CDR3 has 13 residues.